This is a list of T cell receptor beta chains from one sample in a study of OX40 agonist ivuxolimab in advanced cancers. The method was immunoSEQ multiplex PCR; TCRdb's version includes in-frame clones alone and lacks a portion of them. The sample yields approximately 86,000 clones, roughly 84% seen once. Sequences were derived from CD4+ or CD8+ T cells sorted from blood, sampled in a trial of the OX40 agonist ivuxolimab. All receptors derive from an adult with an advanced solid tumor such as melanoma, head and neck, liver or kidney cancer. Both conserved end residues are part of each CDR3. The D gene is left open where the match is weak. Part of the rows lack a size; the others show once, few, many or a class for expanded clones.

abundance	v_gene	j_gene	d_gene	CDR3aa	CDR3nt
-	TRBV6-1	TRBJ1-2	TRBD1	CASSGQGRPYGYTF	TGTGCCAGCAGTGGACAGGGCAGACCCTATGGCTACACCTTC
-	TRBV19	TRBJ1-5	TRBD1	CASRGRTGIDQPQHF	TGTGCCAGTAGGGGTCGGACAGGGATCGATCAGCCCCAGCATTTT
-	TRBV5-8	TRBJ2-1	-	CASSPSSRGYNEQFF	TGTGCCAGCAGCCCAAGCTCCCGGGGCTACAATGAGCAGTTCTTC
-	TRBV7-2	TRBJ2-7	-	CASSLQGSLYEQYF	TGTGCCAGCAGCTTGCAGGGTTCCCTATACGAGCAGTACTTC
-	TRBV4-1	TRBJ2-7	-	CASSQEAQGGSEGYEQYF	TGCGCCAGCAGCCAAGAAGCTCAGGGGGGGTCGGAGGGCTACGAGCAGTACTTC
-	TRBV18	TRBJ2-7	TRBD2	CASSPTSGRNEQYF	TGTGCCAGCTCACCCACTAGCGGGAGGAACGAGCAGTACTTC
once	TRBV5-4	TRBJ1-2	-	CASSLRSGGQGGYTF	TGTGCCAGCAGCTTGCGGTCTGGGGGGCAAGGTGGCTACACCTTC
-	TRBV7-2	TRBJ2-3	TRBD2	CASSDRLAGTSDTQYF	TGTGCCAGCAGCGACCGACTAGCGGGTACATCAGATACGCAGTATTTT
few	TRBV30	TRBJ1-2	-	CAWTYHYGYTF	TGTGCCTGGACATATCACTATGGCTACACCTTC
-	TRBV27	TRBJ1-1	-	CASSFGGNTEAFF	TGTGCCAGCAGTTTCGGGGGGAACACTGAAGCTTTCTTT
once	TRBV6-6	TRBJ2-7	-	CASSQQGREQYF	TGTGCCAGCAGTCAACAGGGCAGGGAGCAGTACTTC
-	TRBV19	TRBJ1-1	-	CASKQGGTEAFF	TGTGCCAGTAAGCAGGGAGGGACTGAAGCTTTCTTT
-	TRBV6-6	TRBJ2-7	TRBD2	CASRRTSGSSYEQYF	TGTGCCAGCAGAAGGACTAGCGGGAGCTCCTACGAGCAGTACTTC
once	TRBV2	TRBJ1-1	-	CASENSMNTEAFF	TGTGCCAGCGAGAACTCGATGAACACTGAAGCTTTCTTT
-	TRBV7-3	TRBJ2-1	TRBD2	CASSRTSGSLDEQFF	TGTGCCAGCAGCCGAACTAGCGGTAGCCTTGATGAGCAGTTCTTC
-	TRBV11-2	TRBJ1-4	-	CASSLNTGNFNEKLFF	TGTGCCAGCAGCTTAAATACAGGGAACTTTAATGAAAAACTGTTTTTT
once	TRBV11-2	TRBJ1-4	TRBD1	CASSLFGTGTNEKLFF	TGTGCCAGCAGCCTCTTCGGGACAGGAACTAATGAAAAACTGTTTTTT
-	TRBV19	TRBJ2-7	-	CASSIPSRGYEQYF	TGTGCCAGTAGTATCCCCTCCAGGGGCTACGAGCAGTACTTC
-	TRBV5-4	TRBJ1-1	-	CASSRGGSTEAFF	TGTGCCAGCAGCCGAGGGGGTAGCACTGAAGCTTTCTTT
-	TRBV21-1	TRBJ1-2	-	CASSARDRGPDGYTF	TGTGCCAGCAGCGCCCGGGACAGGGGTCCCGATGGCTACACCTTC
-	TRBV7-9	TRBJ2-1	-	CASSLVNNEQFF	TGTGCCAGCAGCTTAGTGAACAATGAGCAGTTCTTC